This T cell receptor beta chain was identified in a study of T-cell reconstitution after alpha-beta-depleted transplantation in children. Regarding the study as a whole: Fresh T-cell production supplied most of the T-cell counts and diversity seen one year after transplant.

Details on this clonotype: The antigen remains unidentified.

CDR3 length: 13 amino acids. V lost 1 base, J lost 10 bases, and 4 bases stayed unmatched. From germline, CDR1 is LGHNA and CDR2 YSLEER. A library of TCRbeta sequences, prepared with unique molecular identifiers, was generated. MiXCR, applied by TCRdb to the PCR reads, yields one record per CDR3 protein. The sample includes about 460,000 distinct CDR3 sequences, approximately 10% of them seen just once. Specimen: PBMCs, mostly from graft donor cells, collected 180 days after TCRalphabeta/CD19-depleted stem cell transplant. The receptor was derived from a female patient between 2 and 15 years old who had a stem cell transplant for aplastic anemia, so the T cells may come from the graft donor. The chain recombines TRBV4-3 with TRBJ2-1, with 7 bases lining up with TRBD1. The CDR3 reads CASSQGQGYEQFF. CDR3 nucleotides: TGCGCCAGCAGCCAAGGACAGGGTTACGAGCAGTTCTTC.